This T cell receptor beta chain was found in a study of blood T cell repertoires in COVID-19 (dated by TCRdb to 2018 to 2021). General notes on the study: Samples from collaborators originated in the United States, Italy and Spain and spanned both the acute and convalescent phases of COVID-19. The prospective study material was composed of cDNA or gDNA derived from T cells, B-cell-depleted T cells, or PBMCs. The dataset comprised deeply sampled blood TCRbeta repertoires from subjects exposed to, actively infected with, or recovered from COVID-19. A freely available public database, intended as a resource for researchers studying the immune response to SARS-CoV-2, is where the repertoires were released. Samples were obtained from the ongoing ImmuneRACE study (first 160 participants) and from some 1,300 subjects provided by 6 global collaborators. The sample metadata nearly always contained a de-identified subject ID, COVID-19 status, age in years and sex. Where HLA class I and class II types were available, the types were taken from metadata supplied by the sample provider, not from assay-based typing.

The collaborating institutions used their own protocols to collect whole blood in K2EDTA tubes. For TCRbeta analysis, collaborators shipped samples as frozen whole blood, isolated PBMCs, or DNA extracted from either of those sample types. According to the germline V gene (reference sequence), CDR1 reads MNHEY and CDR2 reads SMNVEV. There are 15 amino acids in the CDR3, from cysteine to phenylalanine inclusive. The sequence is cut down to CDR3 DNA, 45 bases in frame from base 1. V ends up 6 bases short and J 3 bases short, with an unmatched junction base count of 5. TCRbeta CDR3 regions were amplified from genomic DNA using the immunoSEQ Assay, a bias-controlled multiplex PCR. On the authors' methods: Within the assay, amplification of reference gene primers was used to estimate how many nucleated cells each sample contained. Sequence reads were collapsed and filtered to measure the absolute abundance of every unique TCRbeta CDR3 rearrangement. For each sample, productive Simpson clonality was calculated as the square root of Simpson's diversity index across productive rearrangements. Held by TCRdb, this immuneACCESS table contains in-frame sequences only and omits some clones. Under half of the omission traces to an unresolved V gene where checked; the cause of the rest is unknown. From that table come the V and J calls and clone size; the DNA was used to work out D and trimming. Present in this sample are about 200,000 clones, about 88% of which were seen just once. About 1.6% of the sample comes from the top ten.

Turning to this clone: This receptor's antigen is unknown. One base away there is no much larger clone; base qualities are not given.

What the authors observed across the whole study: The amount of clinical and demographic metadata varied by source and participant and was provided uncurated.

Material: peripheral blood. The chain uses TRBV27 and TRBJ2-1; 10 nucleotides in the junction match TRBD2. This clonotype was sampled from a man aged 18 to 30 with active or convalescent COVID-19. DNA sequence: TGTGCCAGCAGCCTTAGCGGGAGGCTCTACAATGAGCAGTTCTTC. Translation gives CASSLSGRLYNEQFF.